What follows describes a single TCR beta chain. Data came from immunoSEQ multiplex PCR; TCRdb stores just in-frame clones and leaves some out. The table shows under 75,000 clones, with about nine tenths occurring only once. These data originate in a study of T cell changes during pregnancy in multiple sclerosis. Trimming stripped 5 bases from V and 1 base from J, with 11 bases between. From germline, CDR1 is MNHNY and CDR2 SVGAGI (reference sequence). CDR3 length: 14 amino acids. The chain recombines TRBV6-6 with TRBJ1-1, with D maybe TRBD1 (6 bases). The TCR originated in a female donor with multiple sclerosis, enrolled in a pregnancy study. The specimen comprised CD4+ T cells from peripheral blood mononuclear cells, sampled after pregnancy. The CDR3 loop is CASSPRTANTEAFF. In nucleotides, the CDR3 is TGTGCCAGCAGTCCCCGGACAGCGAACACTGAAGCTTTCTTT.